A single sample gave rise to the 7 T cell receptor beta chains below, sequenced in a study of blood T cells in healthy people across ages. A sample-barcoded 5' primer and a J-beta primer mix were used in a second PCR of roughly 6 to 11 cycles. In TCRdb, the 5' RACE reads were re-called with MiXCR into one record per CDR3 protein. The data contain roughly 1.5 million distinct CDR3 sequences, approximately 43% of them singletons. The sample comprised blood. These receptor sequences come from a woman aged 18 to 35 in good health.

The chain is built from TRBV18 and TRBJ1-1, with TRBD1 identical over 7 bases. J gave up 10 bases and V 2 bases, and 16 bases lay outside the gene matches. Germline assignment: CDR1 KGHSH and CDR2 LQKENI. This CDR3 has 16 amino acids. The CDR3 DNA follows: TGTGCCAGCTCACCAATGGGGGTACAGGGGTCCTCTGGAGCTTTCTTT. It yields the protein CASSPMGVQGSSGAFF.

CDR3 sequence reads: CASSQDRPPIWEKLFF. The DNA for the CDR3 is TGCGCCAGCAGCCAAGATAGGCCGCCTATTTGGGAAAAACTGTTTTTT. The V call is TRBV4-3, the J call TRBJ1-4, with D unclear. V lost 0 bases, J lost 8 bases, and 16 bases lay in between. Germline CDR1 LGHNA, CDR2 YSLEER. The CDR3 covers 16 residues.

The chain joins TRBV27 to TRBJ2-6; D is uncertain. Trimming took off 4 bases at V and 2 bases at J, with 9 bases between the two ends. CDR1 and CDR2 from the germline V gene are MNHEY and SMNVEV (reference sequence). CDR3 length: 15 amino acids. CDR3 sequence (DNA): TGTGCCAGCAGTTCCCAGAGCCCTGGGGCCAACGTCCTGACTTTC. Translation gives CASSSQSPGANVLTF.

There are many counts of this clonotype. This chain joins TRBV4-2 and TRBJ2-1; a weak D match, TRBD2 (6 bases). Germline CDR1 reads LGHNA; CDR2 reads YNFKEQ. The germline V and J ends were trimmed by 1 base and 9 bases, with 10 bases remaining between them. The CDR3 totals 13 residues. CDR3 DNA sequence: TGTGCCAGCAGCCAAGTTCTCGGGGGTGAGCAGTTCTTC. It is translated as CASSQVLGGEQFF.

This clonotype appeared a single time. CDR3 DNA sequence: TGCAGCGTCTCCGGGGGGGCCAAGGCGGGGGTATATGGCTACACCTTC. It encodes CSVSGGAKAGVYGYTF. J is TRBJ1-2 and V is TRBV29-1, with D possibly being TRBD1 (6 bases). Trimming pared 6 bases from V and 5 bases from J, leaving 25 bases between. CDR3 size: 16 residues. From germline, CDR1 is SQVTM and CDR2 ANQGSEA. The variable domain in full, with the rest retrieved from reference TRBV29-1 and TRBJ1-2, is SAVISQKPSRDICQRGTSLTIQCQVDSQVTMMFWYRQQPGQSLTLIATANQGSEATYESGFVIDKFPISRPNLTFSTLTVSNMSPEDSSIYLCSVSGGAKAGVYGYTFGSGTRLTVV.

The rearrangement links TRBV12-3 or TRBV12-4 to TRBJ2-1; D is perhaps TRBD1 (5 bases). The CDR3 consists of 11 residues. V shed 6 bases and J shed 10 bases, with 10 bases lying between them. CDR3 nucleotide sequence: TGTGCCAGCAGATCCAAGGGGGAGCAGTTCTTC. It is translated as CASRSKGEQFF.

Concerning this clonotype: A much larger clonotype is one base distant, so this may be a read error. The rearrangement uses TRBV6-5 and TRBJ1-2; D remains unclear. The ends were cut back, 4 bases at V and 4 bases at J, with 10 bases in the middle. Germline V gene lookup returns CDR1 MNHEY and CDR2 SVGAGI. The CDR3 runs to 13 residues. The CDR3 DNA sequence: TGTGCCAGCAGTTCCAGCCTTAGCTATGGCTACACCTTC. Its translation: CASSSSLSYGYTF.